This T cell receptor (beta chain) was profiled in a study of blood T cell repertoires in COVID-19 (dated by TCRdb to the early 2020s). For the wider study: Collaborator samples came from the United States, Italy and Spain and covered acute and convalescent phases of COVID-19. The dataset comprised deeply sampled blood TCRbeta repertoires from subjects exposed to, actively infected with, or recovered from COVID-19. Nearly every sample came with metadata listing a de-identified subject ID, COVID-19 status, age in years and sex. A freely available public database, intended as a resource for researchers studying the immune response to SARS-CoV-2, is where the repertoires were released. Samples were obtained from the ongoing ImmuneRACE study (first 160 participants) and from 1,254 subjects provided by 6 global collaborators. Where available, HLA class I and class II types were obtained from metadata supplied by the sample provider rather than from assay-based typing. The prospective study material was composed of cDNA or gDNA derived from T cells, B-cell-depleted T cells, or PBMCs.

On the study overall, not on this receptor specifically: How much clinical and demographic metadata was included differed by source and by participant, and the metadata was provided uncurated.

Another Seattle source contributed samples from volunteer blood donors who had recovered from COVID-19. Whole blood was collected in K2EDTA tubes by collaborating institutions according to the institutions' own protocols. For TCRbeta analysis, collaborators shipped samples as frozen whole blood, isolated PBMCs, or DNA extracted from either of those sample types. A remark on this clone: The clone's antigen remains unknown. One base away there is no much larger clone; base qualities are not given.

V loses 4 bases at its end and J loses 3 bases; junction bases beyond the gene matches: 6. The CDR3 starts with the cysteine, ends with the phenylalanine, and has 16 residues. CDR3 DNA is the only sequence kept; it has 48 bases, read in frame from the first base. CDR1 SGHNT and CDR2 YYREEE are derived from the germline V gene (reference sequence). TCRbeta CDR3 regions were amplified from genomic DNA using the immunoSEQ Assay, a bias-controlled multiplex PCR. The authors processed their data as follows. Nucleated cell counts per sample were estimated from amplification of reference gene primers within the assay. To quantify the absolute abundance of each unique TCRbeta CDR3 rearrangement, sequence reads were collapsed and filtered. Productive Simpson clonality was computed per sample as the square root of Simpson's diversity index over productive rearrangements. TCRdb retrieved this table from immuneACCESS and kept in-frame rearrangements only. Not all clones are present; in checked studies, unresolved V genes account for under half, and no reason is known for the remainder. V, J and clone size are taken as reported in that table, and D and trimming were inferred from the DNA itself. Across this sample there are about 260,000 clones, with approximately 87% seen only once. The ten largest clones represent about 1.4% of the sample.

The chain employs TRBV5-4 and TRBJ2-2; 10 bases in between match TRBD1. This clonotype was obtained from a woman aged 40 to 49 who had recovered from COVID-19. The material sequenced was peripheral blood. The CDR3 is CASSPVDRGDTGELFF. The sequenced DNA is TGTGCCAGCAGCCCCGTGGACAGGGGGGACACCGGGGAGCTGTTTTTT.